One and the same sample provided the 15 T cell receptor beta chains below, sequenced in a study of blood T cell repertoires in COVID-19. Assay: immunoSEQ multiplex PCR; the TCRdb copy retains only in-frame clones and omits some. The sample lists some 200,000 clones; 80% to 90% were seen once. The sequencing input was peripheral blood. These receptor sequences come from a woman in her sixties who had recovered from COVID-19.

This clone was seen a few times. The chain couples TRBV5-1 to TRBJ2-5, with D unclear. CDR1 is SGHRS and CDR2 is YFSETQ in the germline V gene. Trimming stripped 2 bases from V and 5 bases from J, with 4 bases between. The CDR3 has 11 residues. The CDR3 loop reads CASSFGETQYF. Written as DNA, the CDR3 is TGCGCCAGCAGCTTCGGGGAGACCCAGTACTTC.

This chain uses TRBV5-5 with TRBJ1-1; D gene uncertain. The CDR3 is 14 residues long. The germline V gene has CDR1 SGHKS and CDR2 YYEKEE (reference sequence). With 5 bases removed from V and 0 bases from J, the gap between germline ends came to 11 bases. Written as DNA, the CDR3 is TGTGCCAGCAGTGACATTACAATGAACACTGAAGCTTTCTTT. As protein: CASSDITMNTEAFF.

V gene TRBV3-1 (or the pseudogene TRBV3-2) combines with J gene TRBJ2-5, with a possible D match to TRBD2 (5 bases). Germline loops: CDR1 LGHDT, CDR2 YNNKEL (reference sequence). Trimming stripped 0 bases from V and 4 bases from J, with 12 bases between. The CDR3 covers 15 residues. The CDR3 loop reads CASSQDVAGTETQYF. CDR3 bases: TGTGCCAGCAGCCAAGATGTGGCGGGCACAGAGACCCAGTACTTC.

CDR3 nucleotides: TGTGCCAGCAGCCAAGCTCCAGGCAGTCAGCCCCAGCATTTT. Protein sequence: CASSQAPGSQPQHF. The chain carries TRBV3-1 (or the pseudogene TRBV3-2) and TRBJ1-5; D gene unclear. The CDR3 is made up of 14 amino acids. V lost 1 base and J 6 bases, leaving 10 bases between the germline ends. Looked up from germline, CDR1 is LGHDT and CDR2 is YNNKEL (reference sequence).

This clone was seen more than once but under ten times. The V call is TRBV18, the J call TRBJ1-1, with D perhaps TRBD1 (5 bases). V was shortened by 0 bases and J by 3 bases, with 14 bases between the two germline ends. From germline, CDR1 is KGHSH and CDR2 LQKENI. CDR3 length: 16 residues. The chain's CDR3 is CASSPPGGMGYTEAFF. The CDR3 nucleotides read TGTGCCAGCTCACCACCGGGGGGGATGGGGTACACTGAAGCTTTCTTT.

The chain uses TRBV2 and TRBJ1-5, with D possibly TRBD1 on 5 matching bases. Germline CDR1 reads SNHLY; CDR2 reads FYNNEI. This CDR3 is 15 amino acids long. Trimming shortened V by 5 bases and J by 2 bases, and 13 bases separated the two germline ends. The CDR3 DNA reads as TGTGCCAGCAGTAGGGGCAGGGCGGGCAATCAGCCCCAGCATTTT. As protein: CASSRGRAGNQPQHF.

V usage is TRBV5-1 and J usage is TRBJ2-2; 9 bases fit TRBD1. Germline CDR1 is SGHRS and CDR2 is YFSETQ. CDR3 length equals 15 residues. The J segment lost 7 bases and the V segment lost 4 bases, leaving 8 bases of the junction unmatched. The CDR3 loop is CASSATGQGVGELFF. DNA of the CDR3: TGCGCCAGCAGCGCCACGGGACAGGGTGTCGGGGAGCTGTTTTTT.

The chain links TRBV27 to TRBJ1-2; TRBD1 matches 9 bases. V lost 2 bases, J lost 2 bases, and 0 bases stayed unmatched. CDR1 is MNHEY and CDR2 is SMNVEV in the germline V gene (reference sequence). The CDR3 consists of 14 residues. CDR3 bases: TGTGCCAGCAGTTTAACAGGGGGCAACTATGGCTACACCTTC. It is translated as CASSLTGGNYGYTF.

The chain combines TRBV30 with TRBJ1-4; TRBD1 matches 7 bases. CDR3 length: 15 amino acids. Germline lookup yields CDR1 GTSNPN and CDR2 SVGIG (reference sequence). V trimming: 1 base; J trimming: 6 bases; junction bases outside the gene matches: 8. In DNA, the CDR3 is TGTGCCTGGAGTGCCTGGGACAGCAAATATGAAAAACTGTTTTTT. It codes for CAWSAWDSKYEKLFF.

V gene TRBV9 combines with J gene TRBJ2-2, with a tentative D call TRBD1 (6 bases). Trimming cost V 0 bases and J 4 bases, with 10 bases left between them. The CDR3 totals 15 residues. Germline V gene data show CDR1 as SGDLS and CDR2 as YYNGEE. CDR3 sequence reads: CASSVEGGGTGELFF. The CDR3 DNA reads as TGTGCCAGCAGCGTAGAAGGGGGTGGCACCGGGGAGCTGTTTTTT.

This clone appeared once. J is TRBJ1-4 and V is TRBV6-6; possible D gene TRBD1, 5 bases. Germline V gives CDR1 MNHNY, CDR2 SVGAGI (reference sequence). The CDR3 has 15 amino acids. V lost 4 bases and J lost 0, with 9 bases in between. In nucleotides, the CDR3 is TGTGCCAGCAGTTCCCAGGGCCCAACTAATGAAAAACTGTTTTTT. Its translation: CASSSQGPTNEKLFF.

This clone was counted ten times or more. V and J are TRBV4-1 and TRBJ1-2; 8 bases agree with TRBD1. The CDR3 totals 17 residues. The trim removed 2 bases at V and 8 bases at J, leaving 16 bases unmatched. Germline CDR1 is MGHRA and CDR2 is YSYEKL. The CDR3 nucleotides are TGCGCCAGCAGCCAACCGGGACAGGCTAAGAGAAAAGGGGGCTACACCTTC. Translation gives CASSQPGQAKRKGGYTF.

This chain uses TRBV12-5 with TRBJ1-5; D is undetermined. V gave up 4 bases and J gave up 3 bases, with 16 bases separating them. The CDR3 loop spans 16 amino acids. The V gene's germline CDR1 is LGHNT and CDR2 FRNRAP. CDR3 sequence (DNA): TGTGCTAGTGGTTCGTCCCGGGGATACAACAATCAGCCCCAGCATTTT. Amino acids: CASGSSRGYNNQPQHF.

The chain combines TRBV27 with TRBJ2-7; TRBD2 matches 9 bases. CDR1 is MNHEY, CDR2 SMNVEV, per germline (reference sequence). This CDR3 has 15 amino acids. Losses at the gene ends were 5 bases for V and 3 bases for J; bases not matched to a gene: 8. CDR3 sequence (DNA): TGTGCCAGCAGTCCTCTGCTAGCGGGATACTACGAGCAGTACTTC. Its protein is CASSPLLAGYYEQYF.

V is TRBV7-8 and J is TRBJ2-7; 13 bases fit TRBD2. The CDR3 has 17 residues. The germline V gene encodes CDR1 SGHVS and CDR2 FQNEAQ. V lost 5 bases, J lost 0 bases, and 7 bases stayed unmatched. This chain's CDR3 is CASSPRGLAGSSYEQYF. In DNA form, the CDR3 reads TGTGCCAGCAGCCCAAGGGGACTAGCGGGAAGCTCCTACGAGCAGTACTTC.